The 23 T cell receptor beta chains below were found in one sample sequenced in a study of blood T cell repertoires in COVID-19. Here immunoSEQ multiplex PCR was the method, and the copy in TCRdb shows in-frame clones only, minus some. Counted here are approximately 220,000 clones, 65% to 90% occurring once; the ten biggest clones make up 3.5% to 4.5%. The sequenced sample was PBMCs or T cells enriched from blood (not recorded which). The receptor source for this set is a woman in her forties with acute COVID-19.

A single count supports this clone. The chain carries TRBV15 and TRBJ2-2; D is ambiguous. The V gene's germline CDR1 is LNHNV and CDR2 YYDKDF (reference sequence). The CDR3 covers 14 residues. V lost 5 bases to trimming and J lost 6 bases, with 13 bases between them. The CDR3 DNA reads TGTGCCACCAGCTTGCCCTTTGAGGCCGGGGAGCTGTTTTTT. It translates to CATSLPFEAGELFF.

The chain uses TRBV7-9 and TRBJ1-5, with 7 bases lining up with TRBD1. Germline trimming cut 7 bases from V and 4 bases from J; bases unmatched to any gene: 7. The CDR3 has 14 residues. Germline CDR1 SEHNR, CDR2 FQNEAQ (reference sequence). CDR3 in amino acids: CASTNGTANQPQHF. For the CDR3, the DNA is TGTGCCAGCACCAATGGGACAGCAAATCAGCCCCAGCATTTT.

The chain has TRBV19 and TRBJ2-1, with 14 bases identical to TRBD2. CDR3 length: 17 residues. V gave up 6 bases and J gave up 6 bases; unmatched junction bases: 10. CDR1 and CDR2 from the germline V gene are LNHDA and SQIVND (reference sequence). The CDR3 region has the DNA TGTGCCAGTAGCATAACCGGGACTAGCGGGGGACCCAATGAGCAGTTCTTC. Translating it yields CASSITGTSGGPNEQFF.

The CDR3 here is CASSVYGTSGNSYNEQFF. The CDR3 DNA reads TGCGCCAGCAGTGTTTATGGGACTAGCGGAAATTCCTACAATGAGCAGTTCTTC. This rearrangement joins TRBV10-2 to TRBJ2-1; 11 nucleotides match TRBD2. Trimming cost V 4 bases and J 1 base; bases outside gene matches: 9. There are 18 residues in the CDR3. In germline, CDR1 is WSHSY, CDR2 SAAADI.

The rearrangement joins TRBV2 to TRBJ1-2, with D possibly TRBD1 on 6 matching bases. Trimming took off 6 bases at V and 6 bases at J, with 17 bases between the two ends. This CDR3 comprises 14 residues. CDR1 is SNHLY and CDR2 is FYNNEI in the germline V gene. In DNA, the CDR3 is TGTGCCAGCAGACTTGAGGTGGGGGGGCATGGCTACACCTTC. Translated: CASRLEVGGHGYTF.

This chain joins TRBV5-6 and TRBJ2-7; 9 bases fit TRBD1. CDR1 SGHDT and CDR2 YYEEEE come from the germline V gene. Losses at the gene ends were 1 base for V and 3 bases for J; bases not matched to a gene: 2. The CDR3 spans 14 residues. DNA of the CDR3: TGTGCCAGCAGCTTGCCGGGACAGGGCTACGAGCAGTACTTC. It is translated as CASSLPGQGYEQYF.

A word on this clone: Other DNA sequences of this sample code for an identical CDR3. The chain recombines TRBV9 with TRBJ2-7, with D perhaps matching TRBD1 (5 bases). This CDR3 is 14 amino acids long. Germline CDR1 and CDR2: SGDLS and YYNGEE. The germline V and J ends were trimmed by 0 bases and 2 bases, with 9 bases remaining between them. CDR3 residues: CASSVGGRAYEQYF. The DNA of the CDR3 is TGTGCCAGCAGCGTAGGGGGCAGGGCCTACGAGCAGTACTTC.

This chain links TRBV5-1 with TRBJ2-1; TRBD2 matches 12 bases. The ends lost 6 bases at V and 6 bases at J; junction bases unmatched: 13. Per germline, CDR1 SGHRS and CDR2 YFSETQ. The CDR3 runs to 17 residues. CDR3 loop: CASMGTSGPYGVNEQFF. The CDR3 DNA reads as TGCGCCAGCATGGGGACTAGCGGGCCCTACGGGGTCAATGAGCAGTTCTTC.

V usage is TRBV25-1 and J usage is TRBJ2-2, with D possibly being TRBD1 (8 bases). The CDR3 length is 17 residues. CDR1 MGHDK and CDR2 SYGVNS come from the germline V gene. Trimming left V 4 bases short and J 6 bases short, with 21 bases between. CDR3 nucleotides: TGTGCCAGCAGTGGGTGGAAACAGGGGGGGAGGGCCGGGGAGCTGTTTTTT. This sequence encodes CASSGWKQGGRAGELFF.

The rearrangement uses TRBV10-1 and TRBJ2-1, with 11 bases aligning to TRBD2. J lost 6 bases, V lost 3 bases, and 7 bases had no gene match. Germline CDR1 and CDR2: WNHNN and SYGVQD (reference sequence). The CDR3 runs to 16 residues. In nucleotides, the CDR3 is TGCGCCAGCAGTGACCCTACTAGCGGGAGTCGCAATGAGCAGTTCTTC. Its protein product is CASSDPTSGSRNEQFF.

Only a few counts were recorded for this clone. The chain recombines TRBV28 with TRBJ2-7, with a weak D call TRBD2 (5 bases). The CDR3 spans 13 residues. Germline CDR1 is MDHEN and CDR2 is SYDVKM. V lost 10 bases and J lost 3, with 16 bases in between. The CDR3, as DNA: TGTGCCATCAGGAAAGTAGGGAGCTACGAGCAGTACTTC. It is translated as CAIRKVGSYEQYF.

Only one count was recorded for this clone. The chain is built from TRBV7-9 and TRBJ1-1; 7 bases line up with TRBD1. Germline lookup yields CDR1 SEHNR and CDR2 FQNEAQ (reference sequence). This CDR3 spans 14 amino acids. V shed 2 bases and J 5 bases; nucleotides not matched to a gene: 5. The CDR3 region is CASSLYRGKTEAFF. The CDR3 DNA is TGTGCCAGCAGCTTATACAGGGGAAAGACTGAAGCTTTCTTT. The variable domain in full, completed from reference TRBV7-9 and TRBJ1-1, reads DTGVSQNPRHKITKRGQNVTFRCDPISEHNRLYWYRQTLGQGPEFLTYFQNEAQLEKSRLLSDRFSAERPKGSFSTLEIQRTEQGDSAMYLCASSLYRGKTEAFFGQGTRLTVV.

CDR3 sequence reads: CATQKTANEKLFF. As DNA, the CDR3 is TGTGCCACCCAAAAGACAGCTAATGAAAAACTGTTTTTT. This chain uses TRBV24-1 with TRBJ1-4, with a possible D match to TRBD1 (5 bases). Germline V gene sequence: CDR1 KGHDR, CDR2 SFDVKD. V lost 9 bases, J lost 3 bases, and 10 bases lay in between. The CDR3 consists of 13 residues.

This rearrangement joins TRBV6-4 to TRBJ1-3; no definite D call. CDR3 length: 12 residues. Germline-derived CDR1 and CDR2 are MRHNA and SNTAGT. V dropped 8 bases and J dropped 0 bases, with 5 bases sitting between them. CDR3 region: CASSVSGNTIYF. Here the CDR3 DNA reads TGTGCCAGCTCTGTCTCTGGAAACACCATATATTTT.

V usage is TRBV15 and J usage is TRBJ1-1, with D unresolved. The ends were cut back, 5 bases at V and 5 bases at J, with 12 bases in the middle. From germline, CDR1 is LNHNV and CDR2 YYDKDF (reference sequence). The CDR3 is made up of 13 amino acids. CDR3 region: CATSLGWETEAFF. The CDR3 nucleotides read TGTGCCACCAGCCTAGGATGGGAGACTGAAGCTTTCTTT.

The chain is built from TRBV4-1 and TRBJ2-7, with 8 nucleotides matching TRBD1. CDR1 MGHRA and CDR2 YSYEKL come from the germline V gene. There are 13 residues in the CDR3. The ends lost 5 bases at V and 5 bases at J; junction bases unmatched: 5. The CDR3 loop is CASSAGGENEQYF. CDR3 nucleotides: TGCGCCAGCAGCGCAGGGGGCGAAAACGAGCAGTACTTC.

V gene TRBV28 combines with J gene TRBJ1-1; maybe TRBD1 (5 bases). Germline CDR1 and CDR2: MDHEN and SYDVKM. The V end was cut by 8 bases, the J end by 6 bases, with 22 bases between. The CDR3 runs 15 residues. The DNA for the CDR3 is TGTGCCAGCGAAGCCCTCACAGGTCTGGGCGCTGAAGCTTTCTTT. Translating gives CASEALTGLGAEAFF.

The chain has TRBV19 and TRBJ1-5; 7 bases align to TRBD1. Germline CDR1 reads LNHDA; CDR2 reads SQIVND (reference sequence). This CDR3 is 14 amino acids long. J was trimmed by 6 bases and V by 5 bases; bases with no gene match: 7. The CDR3 sequence is CASSHQGESQPQHF. The CDR3 nucleotides read TGTGCCAGTAGTCACCAGGGGGAGAGTCAGCCCCAGCATTTT.

The V and J genes are TRBV27 and TRBJ2-1; D might be TRBD1 (5 bases). Germline loops: CDR1 MNHEY, CDR2 SMNVEV (reference sequence). There are 17 residues in the CDR3. V lost 5 bases and J lost 4, with 21 bases in between. CDR3 in amino acids: CASSPYPRDHPYNEQFF. The CDR3 DNA follows: TGTGCCAGCAGTCCATACCCCAGGGATCACCCATACAATGAGCAGTTCTTC.

V is TRBV27 and J is TRBJ1-3, with D possibly matching TRBD1 (6 bases). Trimming removed 6 bases at V and 0 bases at J, with 12 bases between. This CDR3 has 15 residues. Germline CDR1 is MNHEY and CDR2 is SMNVEV (reference sequence). CDR3 amino acids: CASRLTGYSGNTIYF. The CDR3 DNA follows: TGTGCCAGCAGGTTGACAGGCTACTCTGGAAACACCATATATTTT.

The gene calls are TRBV11-1 and TRBJ1-5; the match to TRBD1 covers 9 bases. Looked up from germline, CDR1 is SGHAT and CDR2 is FQDESV (reference sequence). V shed 5 bases, J shed 7 bases, and the junction held 3 bases outside the gene matches. This CDR3 is 13 amino acids long. This CDR3 is CASSQTGGQPQHF. The CDR3 DNA reads as TGTGCCAGCAGCCAGACAGGGGGACAGCCCCAGCATTTT.

Here the CDR3 reads CASRDTGSSDEQFF. The CDR3 DNA sequence: TGTGCCAGCAGGGATACGGGGTCATCCGATGAGCAGTTCTTC. The V gene is TRBV2, the J gene TRBJ2-1, with a possible D match to TRBD2 (5 bases). The germline CDR1 and CDR2 sequences are SNHLY and FYNNEI. CDR3 length: 14 amino acids. V was pared by 6 bases and J by 8 bases, with 17 bases between.

The chain recombines TRBV7-6 with TRBJ2-2; 9 nucleotides match TRBD2. V was clipped by 1 base and J by 1 base; unmatched bases: 1. The CDR3 has 16 amino acids. The V gene's germline CDR1 is SGHVS and CDR2 FNYEAQ. CDR3 in amino acids: CASSLELAGNTGELFF. CDR3 sequence (DNA): TGTGCCAGCAGCTTAGAACTAGCGGGGAACACCGGGGAGCTGTTTTTT.